Reported below is one TCR beta chain. Trimming shortened V by 4 bases and J by 3 bases, and 8 bases separated the two germline ends. The CDR3 is 13 amino acids. Germline-derived CDR1 and CDR2 are SGHTA and FQGNSA. Original processing notes: Cell counts per sample came from amplifying reference gene primers. The data were produced by immunoSEQ multiplex PCR, yet TCRdb's version contains in-frame clones alone and is incomplete. D and trimming were read from the DNA, whereas the V and J calls and clone size are those reported in that table. The sample has 230,000 or so clones, 86% seen once; the top ten hold roughly 3.4%. This entry belongs to a study of blood T cell repertoires in COVID-19.

This chain uses TRBV7-2 with TRBJ2-3, with D tentatively TRBD2 (5 bases). The origin of this receptor is a middle-aged woman with acute COVID-19. Sequencing was carried out using PBMCs or T cells enriched from blood (not recorded which). The DNA for the CDR3 is TGTGCCAGCAGCTCGCCGGGAACAGATACGCAGTATTTT. Translating gives CASSSPGTDTQYF. Based on the CDR3 plus reference TRBV7-2 and TRBJ2-3, the full variable domain is GAGVSQSPSNKVTEKGKDVELRCDPISGHTALYWYRQSLGQGLEFLIYFQGNSAPDKSGLPSDRFSAERTGGSVSTLTIQRTQQEDSAVYLCASSSPGTDTQYFGPGTRLTVL.